A selection of T cell receptor beta chains follows, all from one sample in a study of regulatory T cells in long-lasting Graves disease. TCRdb itself ran the multiplex PCR reads through MiXCR, one entry per CDR3 protein. The table records about 290,000 distinct CDR3 sequences, around 20% of them present only once. Sequenced material: peripheral blood mononuclear cells (PBMCs), taken when the disease was refractory, from a patient treated with antithyroid drugs. The origin of the receptors is a female donor with Graves disease. Both conserved end residues are part of each CDR3.

cdr3_aa j_call v_call
CASSYSMGGGEYQPQHF TRBJ1-5 TRBV6-2/TRBV6-3
CASGTGGVLGNQPQHF TRBJ1-5 TRBV12-3/TRBV12-4
CSASGRTGGANYGYTF TRBJ1-2 TRBV20-1
CASSGQIQETQYF TRBJ2-5 TRBV2
CASSSGAPSGRGETQYF TRBJ2-5 TRBV11-2
CASRDSSYGYTF TRBJ1-2 TRBV25-1
CASSFDRGSEAFF TRBJ1-1 TRBV7-3
CASSQLGDLGETQYF TRBJ2-5 TRBV14
CASSFGGNSYERYF TRBJ2-7 TRBV7-2
CASRPMETGGYGYTF TRBJ1-2 TRBV12-3/TRBV12-4
CASGGVSETQYF TRBJ2-5 TRBV12-3/TRBV12-4
CASSLGVYEQYF TRBJ2-7 TRBV7-2
CSVRQDLNTGELFF TRBJ2-2 TRBV29-1
CASSAPGHSNQPQHF TRBJ1-5 TRBV7-8
CASADVGGLASEQYF TRBJ2-7 TRBV2
CASSKDRRNTEAFF TRBJ1-1 TRBV6-1
CSATPGTEVNEQFF TRBJ2-1 TRBV20-1
CASSEEGWQPQHF TRBJ1-5 TRBV5-1
CAISDGLFVNGYTF TRBJ1-2 TRBV10-3
CASTTTGNRSQPQHF TRBJ1-5 TRBV19
CASSLEGGTEAFF TRBJ1-1 TRBV7-2
CASSQEGQNYGYTF TRBJ1-2 TRBV4-1
CASSQWTGNTGELFF TRBJ2-2 TRBV4-3
CASSLVSVHEQYF TRBJ2-7 TRBV11-2